The clone carrying this T cell receptor beta chain was found once. Other DNA sequences in this specimen translate into the identical CDR3. Sequencing used immunoSEQ multiplex PCR; TCRdb keeps in-frame clones, though not all of them. The data contain under 200,000 clones, about 88% of them singletons. This sample was included in a study of radiation and T cells in renal cell carcinoma. CDR3 length equals 13 residues. Trimming removed 5 bases from V and 1 base from J, with 7 bases in between. The germline gives CDR1 SGHRS, CDR2 YFSETQ. Time point reported: blood 4 weeks post-SBRT, at nephrectomy. The treatment denotes: 15 Gy SBRT to primary tumor, nephrectomy 4 weeks later. This renal cell carcinoma was of the clear cell type.

The specimen comprised blood, sampled from a patient whose treatment included radiotherapy and nephrectomy. The chain has TRBV5-1 and TRBJ1-5; no definite D call. This clonotype was sampled from a woman between 45 and 65 years old with renal cell carcinoma. The CDR3 DNA is TGCGCCAGCAGGGAGGACAGCAATCAGCCCCAGCATTTT. Its protein is CASREDSNQPQHF.